The T cell receptor (beta chain) under discussion was sequenced for a study of blood T cell repertoires in COVID-19. How the authors handled the data: Quantification of nucleated cells was approximated via reference gene primer amplification. Sequencing was performed with immunoSEQ multiplex PCR; in TCRdb, only in-frame clones are kept and a portion is missing. V, J and clone size were drawn from that table, and D and trimming were deduced from the DNA. The sample consists of under 450,000 clones, less than 90% of them appearing once. Seattle cases were enrolled at active infection and followed longitudinally. This CDR3 is built from 14 residues. Between the trimmed V and J ends, which lost 2 bases and 8 bases, there was a span of 15 bases. The germline CDR1 and CDR2 sequences are SGHTA and FQGNSA.

V usage is TRBV7-2 and J usage is TRBJ1-2; the D is unclear. This receptor was identified in a woman aged 60 to 75 with COVID-19, enrolled during active disease. Sequenced material: peripheral blood. CDR3 protein: CASSLTSTRKGYTF. The DNA for the CDR3 is TGTGCCAGCAGCTTAACCTCAACCAGAAAAGGCTACACCTTC.